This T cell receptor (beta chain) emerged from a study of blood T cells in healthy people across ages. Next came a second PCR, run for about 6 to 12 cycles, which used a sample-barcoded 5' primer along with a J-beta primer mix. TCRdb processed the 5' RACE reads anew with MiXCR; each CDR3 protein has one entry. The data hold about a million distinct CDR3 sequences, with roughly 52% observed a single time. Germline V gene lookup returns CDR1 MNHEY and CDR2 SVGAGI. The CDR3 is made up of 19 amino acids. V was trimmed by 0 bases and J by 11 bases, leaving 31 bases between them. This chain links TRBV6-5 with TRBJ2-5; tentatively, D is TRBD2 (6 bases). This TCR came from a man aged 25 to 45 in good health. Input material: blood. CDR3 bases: TGTGCCAGCAGTTACTCGAAGGCCCTCCCGGGGGTTCAACTCAATGAGCAGTACTTC. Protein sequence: CASSYSKALPGVQLNEQYF.